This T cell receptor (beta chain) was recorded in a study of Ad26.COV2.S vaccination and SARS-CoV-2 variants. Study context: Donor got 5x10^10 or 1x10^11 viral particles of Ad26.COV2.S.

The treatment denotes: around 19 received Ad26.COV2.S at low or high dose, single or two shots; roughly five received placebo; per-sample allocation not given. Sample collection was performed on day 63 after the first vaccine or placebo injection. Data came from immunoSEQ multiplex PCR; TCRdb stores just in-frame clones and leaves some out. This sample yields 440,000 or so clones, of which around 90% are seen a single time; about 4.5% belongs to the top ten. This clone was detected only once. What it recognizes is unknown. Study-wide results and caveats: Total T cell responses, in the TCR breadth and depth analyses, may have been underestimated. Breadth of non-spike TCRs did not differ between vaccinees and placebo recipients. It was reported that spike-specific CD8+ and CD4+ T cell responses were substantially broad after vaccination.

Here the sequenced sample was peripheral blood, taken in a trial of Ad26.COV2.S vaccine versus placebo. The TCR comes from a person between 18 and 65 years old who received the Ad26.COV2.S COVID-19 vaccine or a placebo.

CDR3 region: CASSVGTSVVAYNEQFF. CDR3 nucleotide sequence: TGTGCCAGCAGCGTCGGAACTAGCGTAGTGGCCTACAATGAGCAGTTCTTC. The chain carries TRBV9 and TRBJ2-1, with 7 bases fitting TRBD2. CDR1 SGDLS and CDR2 YYNGEE come from the germline V gene. J lost 2 bases, V lost 2 bases, and 10 bases had no gene match. The length of the CDR3 is 17 residues.